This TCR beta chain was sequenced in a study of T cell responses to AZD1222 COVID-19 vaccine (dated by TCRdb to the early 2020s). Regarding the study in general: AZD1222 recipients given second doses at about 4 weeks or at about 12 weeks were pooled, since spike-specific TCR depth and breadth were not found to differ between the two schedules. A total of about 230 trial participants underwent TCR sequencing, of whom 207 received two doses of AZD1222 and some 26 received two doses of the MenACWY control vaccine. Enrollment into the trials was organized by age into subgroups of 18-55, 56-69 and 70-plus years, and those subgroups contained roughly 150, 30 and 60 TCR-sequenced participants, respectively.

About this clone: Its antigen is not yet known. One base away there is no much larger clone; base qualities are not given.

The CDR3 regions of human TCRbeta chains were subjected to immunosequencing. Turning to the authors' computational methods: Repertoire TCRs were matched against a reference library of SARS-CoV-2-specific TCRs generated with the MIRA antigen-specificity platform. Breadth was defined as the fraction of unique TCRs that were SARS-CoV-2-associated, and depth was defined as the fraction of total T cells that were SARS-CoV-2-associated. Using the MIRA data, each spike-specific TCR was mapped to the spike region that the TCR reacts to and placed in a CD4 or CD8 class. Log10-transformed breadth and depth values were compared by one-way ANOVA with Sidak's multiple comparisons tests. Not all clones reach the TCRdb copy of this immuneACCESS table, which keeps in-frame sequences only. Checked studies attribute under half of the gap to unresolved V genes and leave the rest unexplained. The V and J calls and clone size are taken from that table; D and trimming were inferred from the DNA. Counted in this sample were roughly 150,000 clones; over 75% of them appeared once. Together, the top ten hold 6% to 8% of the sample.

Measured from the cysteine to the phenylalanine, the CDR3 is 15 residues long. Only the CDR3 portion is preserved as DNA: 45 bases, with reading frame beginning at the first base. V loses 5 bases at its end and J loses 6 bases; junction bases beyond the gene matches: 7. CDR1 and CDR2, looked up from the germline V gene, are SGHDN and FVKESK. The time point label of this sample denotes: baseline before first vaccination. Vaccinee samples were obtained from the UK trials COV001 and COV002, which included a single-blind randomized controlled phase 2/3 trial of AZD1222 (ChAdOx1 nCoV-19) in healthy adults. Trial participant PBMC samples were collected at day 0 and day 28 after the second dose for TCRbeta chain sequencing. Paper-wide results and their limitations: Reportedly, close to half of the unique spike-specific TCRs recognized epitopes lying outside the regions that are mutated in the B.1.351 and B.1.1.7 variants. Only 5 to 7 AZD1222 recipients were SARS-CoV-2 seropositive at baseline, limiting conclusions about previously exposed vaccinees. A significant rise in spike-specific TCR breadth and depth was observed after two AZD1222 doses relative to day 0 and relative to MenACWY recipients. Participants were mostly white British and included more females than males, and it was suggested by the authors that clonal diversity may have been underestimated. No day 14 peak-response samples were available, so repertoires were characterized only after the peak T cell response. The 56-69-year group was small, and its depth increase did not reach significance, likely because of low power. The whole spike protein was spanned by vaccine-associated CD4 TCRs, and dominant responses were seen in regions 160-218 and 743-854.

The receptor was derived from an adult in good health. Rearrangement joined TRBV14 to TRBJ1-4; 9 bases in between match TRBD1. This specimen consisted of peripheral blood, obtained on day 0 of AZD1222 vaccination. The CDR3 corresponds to CASSAQGADYEKLFF. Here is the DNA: TGTGCCAGCAGCGCACAGGGGGCCGACTATGAAAAACTGTTTTTT.